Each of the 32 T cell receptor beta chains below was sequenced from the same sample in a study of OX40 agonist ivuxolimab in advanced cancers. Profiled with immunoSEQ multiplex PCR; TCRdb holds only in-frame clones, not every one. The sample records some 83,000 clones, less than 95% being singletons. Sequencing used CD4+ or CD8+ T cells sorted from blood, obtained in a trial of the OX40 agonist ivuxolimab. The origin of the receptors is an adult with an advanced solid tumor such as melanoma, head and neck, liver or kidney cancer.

CDR3 DNA: TGCGCCAGCAGCTCCATTAGCGGGGGGGCAATGTCAGATACGCAGTATTTT. It translates to CASSSISGGAMSDTQYF. This sequence joins TRBV4-1 and TRBJ2-3; 11 bases line up with TRBD2. J was trimmed by 4 bases and V by 5 bases; bases with no gene match: 11. CDR1 is MGHRA and CDR2 is YSYEKL in the germline V gene. The CDR3 contains 17 residues.

Written as DNA, the CDR3 is TGTGCCAGCGCCCAGACAGGGGGCGGTTATAGCAATCAGCCCCAGCATTTT. Translating gives CASAQTGGGYSNQPQHF. The genes are TRBV2 and TRBJ1-5, with 10 bases aligning to TRBD1. Germline CDR1 and CDR2: SNHLY and FYNNEI. V lost 8 bases and J lost 0; bases outside the gene matches: 10. The length of the CDR3 is 17 residues.

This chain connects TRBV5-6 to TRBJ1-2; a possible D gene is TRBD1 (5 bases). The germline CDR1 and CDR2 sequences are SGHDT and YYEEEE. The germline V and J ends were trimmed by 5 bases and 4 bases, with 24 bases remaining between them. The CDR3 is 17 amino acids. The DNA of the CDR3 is TGTGCCAGCAGTTACGACAGCCTAGGTATTCCAGCCTATGGCTACACCTTC. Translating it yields CASSYDSLGIPAYGYTF.

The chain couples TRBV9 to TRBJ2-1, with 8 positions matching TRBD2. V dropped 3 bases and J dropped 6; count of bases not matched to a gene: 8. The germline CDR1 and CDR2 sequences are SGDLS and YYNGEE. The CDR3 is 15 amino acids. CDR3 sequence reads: CASSGFGGAFNEQFF. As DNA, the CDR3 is TGTGCCAGCAGCGGTTTCGGGGGGGCTTTCAATGAGCAGTTCTTC.

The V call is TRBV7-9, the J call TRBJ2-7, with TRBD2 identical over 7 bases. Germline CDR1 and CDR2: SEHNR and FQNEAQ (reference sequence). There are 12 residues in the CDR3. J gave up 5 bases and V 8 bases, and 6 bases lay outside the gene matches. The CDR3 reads CASSREAHEQYV. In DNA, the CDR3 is TGTGCCAGCTCTCGGGAGGCTCACGAGCAGTACGTC.

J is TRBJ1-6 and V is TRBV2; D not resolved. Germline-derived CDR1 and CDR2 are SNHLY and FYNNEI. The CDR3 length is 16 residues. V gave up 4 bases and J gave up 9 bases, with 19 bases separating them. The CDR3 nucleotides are TGTGCCAGCAGTGTGTGGCTATCGGTGGGTGTTTCACCCCTCCACTTT. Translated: CASSVWLSVGVSPLHF.

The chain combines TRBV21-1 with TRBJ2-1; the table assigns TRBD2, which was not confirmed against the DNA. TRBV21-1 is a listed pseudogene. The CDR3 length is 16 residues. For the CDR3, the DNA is TGTGCCAGCAGCAAGAAACTAGCGGGAGTCCGCGGGGAGCAGTTCTTC. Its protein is CASSKKLAGVRGEQFF.

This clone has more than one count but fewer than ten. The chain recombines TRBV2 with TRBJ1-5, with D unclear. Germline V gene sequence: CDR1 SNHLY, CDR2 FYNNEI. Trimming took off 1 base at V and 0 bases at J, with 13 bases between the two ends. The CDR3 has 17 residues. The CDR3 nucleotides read TGTGCCAGCAGTGAAGTCAGCCCTATGTATAGCAATCAGCCCCAGCATTTT. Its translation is CASSEVSPMYSNQPQHF.

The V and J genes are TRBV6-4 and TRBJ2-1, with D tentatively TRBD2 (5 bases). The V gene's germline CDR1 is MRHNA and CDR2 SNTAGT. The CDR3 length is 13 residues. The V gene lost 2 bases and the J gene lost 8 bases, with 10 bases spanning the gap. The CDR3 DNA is TGTGCCAGCAGTGACGGGTGGGAGCATGAGCAGTTCTTC. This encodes CASSDGWEHEQFF.

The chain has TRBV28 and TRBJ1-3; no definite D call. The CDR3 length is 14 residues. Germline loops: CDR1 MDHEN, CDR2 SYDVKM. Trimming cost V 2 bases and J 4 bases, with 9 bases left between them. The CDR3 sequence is CASSLMGLGNTIYF. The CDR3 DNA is TGTGCCAGCAGTTTAATGGGGTTAGGAAACACCATATATTTT.

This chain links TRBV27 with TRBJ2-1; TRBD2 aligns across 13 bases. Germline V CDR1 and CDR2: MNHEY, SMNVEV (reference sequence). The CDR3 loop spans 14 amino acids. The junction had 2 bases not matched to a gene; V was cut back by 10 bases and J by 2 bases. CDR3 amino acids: CATGTSGTYNEQFF. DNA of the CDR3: TGTGCCACCGGGACTAGCGGGACCTACAATGAGCAGTTCTTC.

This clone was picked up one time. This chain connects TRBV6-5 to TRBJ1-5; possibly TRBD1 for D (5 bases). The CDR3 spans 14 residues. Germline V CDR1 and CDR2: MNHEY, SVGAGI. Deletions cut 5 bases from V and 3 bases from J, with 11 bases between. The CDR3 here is CASSPGTNNQPQHF. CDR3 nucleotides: TGTGCCAGCAGTCCCGGGACCAACAATCAGCCCCAGCATTTT.

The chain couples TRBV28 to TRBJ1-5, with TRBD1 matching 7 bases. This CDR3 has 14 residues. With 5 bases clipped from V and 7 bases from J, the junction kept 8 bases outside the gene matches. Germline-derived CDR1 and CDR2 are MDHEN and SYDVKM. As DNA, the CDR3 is TGTGCCAGCAGTCCGACAGGGTACAACCAGCCCCAGCATTTT. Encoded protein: CASSPTGYNQPQHF.

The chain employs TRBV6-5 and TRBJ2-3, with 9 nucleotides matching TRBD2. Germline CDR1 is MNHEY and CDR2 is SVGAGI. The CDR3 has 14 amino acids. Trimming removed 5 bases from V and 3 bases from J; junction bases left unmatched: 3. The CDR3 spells CASSRGLATDTQYF. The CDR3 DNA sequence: TGTGCCAGCAGTCGTGGACTAGCGACAGATACGCAGTATTTT.

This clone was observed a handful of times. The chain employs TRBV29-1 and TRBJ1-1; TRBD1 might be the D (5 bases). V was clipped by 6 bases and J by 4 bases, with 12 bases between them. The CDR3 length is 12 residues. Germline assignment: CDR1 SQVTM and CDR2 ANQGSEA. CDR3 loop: CSVFGGSTEAFF. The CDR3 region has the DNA TGCAGCGTCTTCGGGGGGAGCACTGAAGCTTTCTTT.

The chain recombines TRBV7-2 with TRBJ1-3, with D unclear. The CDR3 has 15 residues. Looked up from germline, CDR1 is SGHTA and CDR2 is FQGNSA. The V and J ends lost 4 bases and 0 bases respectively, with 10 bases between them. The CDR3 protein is CASSSGFSSGNTIYF. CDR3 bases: TGTGCCAGCAGCTCCGGGTTTAGCTCTGGAAACACCATATATTTT.

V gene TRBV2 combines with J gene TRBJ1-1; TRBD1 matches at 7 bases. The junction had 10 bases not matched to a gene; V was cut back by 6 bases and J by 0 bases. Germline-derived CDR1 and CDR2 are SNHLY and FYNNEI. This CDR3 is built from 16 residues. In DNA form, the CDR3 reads TGTGCCAGCAGATACAACAGGGGTACCATGAACACTGAAGCTTTCTTT. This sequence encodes CASRYNRGTMNTEAFF.

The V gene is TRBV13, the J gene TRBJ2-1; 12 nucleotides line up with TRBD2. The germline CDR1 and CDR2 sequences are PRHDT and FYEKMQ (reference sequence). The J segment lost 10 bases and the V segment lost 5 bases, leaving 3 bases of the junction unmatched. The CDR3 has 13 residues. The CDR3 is CASSPGTSGEQFF. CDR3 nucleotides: TGTGCCAGCAGCCCCGGGACTAGCGGGGAGCAGTTCTTC. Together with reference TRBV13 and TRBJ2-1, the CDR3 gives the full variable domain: AAGVIQSPRHLIKEKRETATLKCYPIPRHDTVYWYQQGPGQDPQFLISFYEKMQSDKGSIPDRFSAQQFSDYHSELNMSSLELGDSALYFCASSPGTSGEQFFGPGTRLTVL.

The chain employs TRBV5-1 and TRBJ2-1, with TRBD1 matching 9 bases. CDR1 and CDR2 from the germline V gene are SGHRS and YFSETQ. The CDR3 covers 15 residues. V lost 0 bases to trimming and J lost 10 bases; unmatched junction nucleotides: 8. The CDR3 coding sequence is TGCGCCAGCAGCTTGGACAGGGGGCGAGTGTGGGAGCAGTTCTTC. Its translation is CASSLDRGRVWEQFF.

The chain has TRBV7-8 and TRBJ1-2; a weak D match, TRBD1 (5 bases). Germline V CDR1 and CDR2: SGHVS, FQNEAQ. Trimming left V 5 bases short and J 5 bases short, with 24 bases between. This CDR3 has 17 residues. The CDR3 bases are TGTGCCAGCAGCCTTAACCCCGGGACGGCAATTGGGTATGGCTACACCTTC. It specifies CASSLNPGTAIGYGYTF.

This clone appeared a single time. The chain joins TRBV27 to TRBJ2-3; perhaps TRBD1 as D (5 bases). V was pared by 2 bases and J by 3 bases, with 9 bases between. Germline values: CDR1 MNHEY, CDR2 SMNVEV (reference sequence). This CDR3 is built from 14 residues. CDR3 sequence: CASSLMTATDTQYF. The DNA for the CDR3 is TGTGCCAGCAGTTTAATGACAGCGACAGATACGCAGTATTTT.

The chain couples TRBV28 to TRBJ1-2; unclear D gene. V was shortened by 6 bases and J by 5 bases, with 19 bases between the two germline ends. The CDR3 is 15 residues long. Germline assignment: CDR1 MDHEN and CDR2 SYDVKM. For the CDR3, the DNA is TGTGCCAGCAGCCGAAGCCCGCAGGTAGAATATGGCTACACCTTC. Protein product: CASSRSPQVEYGYTF.

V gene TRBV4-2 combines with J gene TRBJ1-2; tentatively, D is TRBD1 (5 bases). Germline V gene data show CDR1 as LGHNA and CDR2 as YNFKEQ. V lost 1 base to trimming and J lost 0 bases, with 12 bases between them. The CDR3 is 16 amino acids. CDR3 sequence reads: CASSQGGTEANYGYTF. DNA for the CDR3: TGTGCCAGCAGCCAAGGGGGGACTGAAGCTAACTATGGCTACACCTTC.

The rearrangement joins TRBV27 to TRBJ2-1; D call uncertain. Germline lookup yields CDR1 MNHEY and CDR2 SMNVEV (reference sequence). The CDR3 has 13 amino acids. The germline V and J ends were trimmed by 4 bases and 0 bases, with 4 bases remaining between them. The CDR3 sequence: CASSSSSYNEQFF. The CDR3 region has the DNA TGTGCCAGCAGTTCGAGCTCCTACAATGAGCAGTTCTTC.

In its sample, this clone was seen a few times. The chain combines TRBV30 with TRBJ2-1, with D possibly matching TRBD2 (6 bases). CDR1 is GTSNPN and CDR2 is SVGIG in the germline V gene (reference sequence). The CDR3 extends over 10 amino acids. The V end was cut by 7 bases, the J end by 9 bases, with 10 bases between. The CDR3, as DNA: TGTGCCTCGGGACTTATTGAGCAGTTCTTC. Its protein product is CASGLIEQFF. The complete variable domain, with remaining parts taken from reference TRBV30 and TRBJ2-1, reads SQTIHQWPATLVQPVGSPLSLECTVEGTSNPNLYWYRQAAGRGLQLLFYSVGIGQISSEVPQNLSASRPQDRQFILSSKKLLLSDSGFYLCASGLIEQFFGPGTRLTVL.

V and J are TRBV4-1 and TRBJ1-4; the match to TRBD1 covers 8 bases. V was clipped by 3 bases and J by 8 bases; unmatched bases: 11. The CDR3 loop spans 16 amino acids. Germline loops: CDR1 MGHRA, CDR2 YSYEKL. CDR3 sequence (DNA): TGCGCCAGCAGCCAGTACTACTCAGGGGGCCAAGAAAAACTGTTTTTT. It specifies CASSQYYSGGQEKLFF.

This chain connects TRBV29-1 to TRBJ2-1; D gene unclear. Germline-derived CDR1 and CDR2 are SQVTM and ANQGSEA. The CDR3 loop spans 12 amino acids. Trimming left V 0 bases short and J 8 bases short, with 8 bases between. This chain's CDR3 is CSVEDGIHEQFF. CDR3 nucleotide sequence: TGCAGCGTTGAAGATGGGATACATGAGCAGTTCTTC.

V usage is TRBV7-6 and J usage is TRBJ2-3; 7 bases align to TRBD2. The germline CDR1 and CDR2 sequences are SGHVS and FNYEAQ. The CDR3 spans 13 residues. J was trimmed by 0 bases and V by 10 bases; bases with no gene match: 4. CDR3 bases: TGTGCCACTCGGGGGGTTAGCACAGATACGCAGTATTTT. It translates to CATRGVSTDTQYF.

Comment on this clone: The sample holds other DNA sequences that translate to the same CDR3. The CDR3: CASSVGVGELFF. Written as DNA, the CDR3 is TGTGCCAGCAGCGTAGGGGTCGGGGAGCTGTTTTTT. The V call is TRBV9, the J call TRBJ2-2; the D is unclear. The CDR3 loop spans 12 amino acids. Germline loops: CDR1 SGDLS, CDR2 YYNGEE. V was cut by 0 bases and J by 7 bases, with 4 bases left in between.

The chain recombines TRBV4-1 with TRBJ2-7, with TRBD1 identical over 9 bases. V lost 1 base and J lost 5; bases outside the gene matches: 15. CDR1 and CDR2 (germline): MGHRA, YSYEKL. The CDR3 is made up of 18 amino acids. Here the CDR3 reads CASSQGGAGTGYVDEQYV. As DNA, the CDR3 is TGCGCCAGCAGCCAAGGAGGAGCCGGGACAGGGTATGTGGACGAGCAGTACGTC.

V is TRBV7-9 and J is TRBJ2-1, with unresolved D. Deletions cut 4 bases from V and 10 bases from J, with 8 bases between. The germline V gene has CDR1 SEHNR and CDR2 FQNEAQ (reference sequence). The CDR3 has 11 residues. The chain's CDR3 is CASSSDPEQFF. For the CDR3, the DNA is TGTGCCAGCAGCTCTGACCCCGAGCAGTTCTTC.

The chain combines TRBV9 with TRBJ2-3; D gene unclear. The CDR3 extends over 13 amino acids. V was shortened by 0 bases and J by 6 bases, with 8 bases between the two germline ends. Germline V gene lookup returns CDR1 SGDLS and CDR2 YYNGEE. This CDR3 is CASSVGMSDTQYF. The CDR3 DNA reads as TGTGCCAGCAGCGTAGGAATGAGCGATACGCAGTATTTT.